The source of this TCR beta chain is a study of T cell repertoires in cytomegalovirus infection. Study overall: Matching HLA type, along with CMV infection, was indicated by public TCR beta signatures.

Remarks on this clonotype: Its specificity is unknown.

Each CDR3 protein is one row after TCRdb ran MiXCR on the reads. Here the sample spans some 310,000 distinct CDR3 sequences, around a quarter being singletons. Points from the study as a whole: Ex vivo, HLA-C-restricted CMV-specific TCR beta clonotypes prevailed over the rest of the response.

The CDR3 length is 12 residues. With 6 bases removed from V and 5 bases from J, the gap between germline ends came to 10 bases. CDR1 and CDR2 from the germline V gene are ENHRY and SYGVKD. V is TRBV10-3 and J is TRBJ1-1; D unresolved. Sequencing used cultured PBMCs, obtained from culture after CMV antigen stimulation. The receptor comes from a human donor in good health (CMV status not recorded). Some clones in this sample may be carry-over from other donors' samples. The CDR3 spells CAISKDGTEAFF. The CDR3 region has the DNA TGTGCCATCAGCAAGGACGGAACTGAAGCTTTCTTT.